Listed here are 7 T cell receptor beta chains from one sample, sequenced in a study of CD8 T cells in Susac syndrome. An amount of RNA that ranged from roughly 0.5 to 1 ug was reverse transcribed with random hexamers. In TCRdb, the immunoSEQ multiplex PCR reads were re-called with MiXCR into one record per CDR3 protein. Among 110,000 or so distinct CDR3 sequences, 96% were seen once, and the ten largest hold more than 0.095%. Material for sequencing was CD4+ T cells from PBMCs. Receptors originate from a human donor in good health.

This rearrangement joins TRBV7-9 to TRBJ1-4; 9 nucleotides line up with TRBD1. Germline V gene lookup returns CDR1 SEHNR and CDR2 FQNEAQ (reference sequence). J gave up 8 bases and V 4 bases, and 5 bases lay outside the gene matches. The CDR3 is 14 residues long. The CDR3 protein is CASSYAGTGEKLFF. CDR3 in DNA: TGTGCCAGCAGCTACGCCGGGACAGGGGAAAAACTGTTTTTT.

V and J are TRBV30 and TRBJ1-2; tentative D call: TRBD1 (5 bases). From germline, CDR1 is GTSNPN and CDR2 SVGIG (reference sequence). V lost 5 bases and J lost 7, with 14 bases in between. CDR3 size: 12 residues. CDR3 in amino acids: CAWAGRNLGYTF. CDR3 DNA: TGTGCCTGGGCGGGACGCAACCTTGGCTACACCTTC.

Details on this clonotype: The conserved final phenylalanine or tryptophan is absent from the CDR3, which likely points to a read error. The rearrangement links TRBV12-3 or TRBV12-4 to TRBJ1-1, with D possibly being TRBD1 (5 bases). V was trimmed by 5 bases and J by 1 base, leaving 8 bases between them. The CDR3 is 13 residues long. The chain's CDR3 is CASSGTENTEAFL. CDR3 nucleotide sequence: TGTGCCAGCAGTGGGACCGAGAACACTGAAGCTTTCCTT.

In its sample, this clonotype was seen once. The chain uses TRBV28 and TRBJ2-3; 9 nucleotides align to TRBD1. V lost 5 bases to trimming and J lost 6 bases; unmatched junction nucleotides: 3. Germline V gives CDR1 MDHEN, CDR2 SYDVKM. This CDR3 spans 13 amino acids. CDR3 coding DNA: TGTGCCAGCAGTGGGACAGGGACGGATACGCAGTATTTT. It yields the protein CASSGTGTDTQYF.

The chain has TRBV29-1 and TRBJ2-1; perhaps TRBD1 as D (6 bases). V lost 6 bases and J 6 bases, leaving 15 bases between the germline ends. CDR3 length equals 13 residues. Germline assignment: CDR1 SQVTM and CDR2 ANQGSEA. CDR3 protein: CSVSPQGSNEQFF. CDR3 in DNA: TGCAGCGTAAGCCCCCAGGGGAGCAATGAGCAGTTCTTC.

This clonotype has only one observation. V gene TRBV2 combines with J gene TRBJ2-5, with unresolved D. Looked up from germline, CDR1 is SNHLY and CDR2 is FYNNEI. The CDR3 is 15 residues long. Trimming took off 4 bases at V and 5 bases at J, with 17 bases between the two ends. CDR3 protein: CASSVLEERRETQYF. DNA of the CDR3: TGTGCCAGCAGTGTACTGGAAGAACGTCGTGAGACCCAGTACTTC.

This clonotype was detected only once. The J gene is TRBJ2-3, the V gene TRBV9; no definite D call. CDR3 size: 16 residues. Trimming left V 3 bases short and J 5 bases short, with 19 bases between. CDR1 and CDR2 (germline): SGDLS, YYNGEE. Here the CDR3 DNA reads TGTGCCAGCAGCGCCGCCAGAGGTGACTCACAAGATACGCAGTATTTT. Its protein is CASSAARGDSQDTQYF.